A single sample gave rise to the 14 T cell receptor beta chains below, sequenced in a study of shared clonotypes between healthy human individuals. TCRdb's copy holds only in-frame clones and misses some; the assay was immunoSEQ multiplex PCR. This sample has about 1.1 million clones, with roughly 77% found just once. Sequenced sample: memory CD4+ T cells from PBMCs. Subset in this sample: CD45RA-negative fraction. These receptors all come from a man between 18 and 35 years old in good health. Some clones in this sample may be carry-over from other donors' samples.

This chain joins TRBV30 and TRBJ2-1, with 13 bases identical to TRBD2. This CDR3 is built from 15 residues. The J segment lost 6 bases and the V segment lost 2 bases, leaving 4 bases of the junction unmatched. The germline V gene encodes CDR1 GTSNPN and CDR2 SVGIG (reference sequence). The CDR3 DNA reads TGTGCCTGGAGTCGGACTAGCGGGAGCATCAATGAGCAGTTCTTC. Protein product: CAWSRTSGSINEQFF.

The V and J genes are TRBV4-1 and TRBJ1-4; D is unclear. Trimming shortened V by 5 bases and J by 8 bases, and 21 bases separated the two germline ends. Germline CDR1 MGHRA, CDR2 YSYEKL. The CDR3 loop spans 16 amino acids. The CDR3: CASSSQVTIGMEKLFF. For the CDR3, the DNA is TGCGCCAGCAGCTCGCAAGTGACAATCGGTATGGAAAAACTGTTTTTT.

The chain recombines TRBV27 with TRBJ2-4; 10 bases agree with TRBD2. The germline gives CDR1 MNHEY, CDR2 SMNVEV (reference sequence). The CDR3 totals 17 residues. Trimming took 8 bases from V and 2 from J; bases not matched to a gene: 12. This CDR3 reads CASGGSGRALSKNIQYF. CDR3 nucleotide sequence: TGTGCCAGCGGCGGGAGCGGGAGGGCCTTGTCCAAAAACATTCAGTACTTC.

This clone was observed a handful of times. DNA of the CDR3: TGTGCCAGCCGTTCTGGCGGGGGGTACTATGGCTACACCTTC. Its protein is CASRSGGGYYGYTF. V is TRBV28 and J is TRBJ1-2; TRBD1 might be the D (5 bases). V was pared by 8 bases and J by 3 bases, with 16 bases between. The germline CDR1 and CDR2 sequences are MDHEN and SYDVKM. The CDR3 contains 14 residues.

The J gene is TRBJ1-2, the V gene TRBV2; 7 bases line up with TRBD1. The trim removed 5 bases at V and 10 bases at J, leaving 7 bases unmatched. The CDR3 totals 12 residues. In germline, CDR1 is SNHLY, CDR2 FYNNEI. In DNA, the CDR3 is TGTGCCAGCAGTCCTCAGACAGGGCACTACACCTTC. It translates to CASSPQTGHYTF.

V is TRBV19 and J is TRBJ2-1, with no clear D. From germline, CDR1 is LNHDA and CDR2 SQIVND (reference sequence). The CDR3 sequence is 12 residues long. Between the trimmed V and J ends, which lost 4 bases and 3 bases, there was a span of 4 bases. The CDR3 DNA reads TGTGCCAGTAGTACACACTACAATGAGCAGTTCTTC. Encoded protein: CASSTHYNEQFF. Drawing the rest from reference TRBV19 and TRBJ2-1, the complete variable domain is DGGITQSPKYLFRKEGQNVTLSCEQNLNHDAMYWYRQDPGQGLRLIYYSQIVNDFQKGDIAEGYSVSREKKESFPLTVTSAQKNPTAFYLCASSTHYNEQFFGPGTRLTVL.

This clone was counted a few times. The rearrangement links TRBV28 to TRBJ1-2; 8 bases align to TRBD1. V shed 5 bases and J 2 bases; nucleotides not matched to a gene: 4. Germline V gene lookup returns CDR1 MDHEN and CDR2 SYDVKM. CDR3 length equals 14 residues. The CDR3 protein is CASSTGQGNYGYTF. The CDR3 DNA reads as TGTGCCAGCAGTACCGGACAGGGCAACTATGGCTACACCTTC.

The chain carries TRBV18 and TRBJ2-1; D possibly uses TRBD1 or TRBD2 (5 bases each). The CDR3 spans 14 residues. V was shortened by 4 bases and J by 7 bases, with 14 bases between the two germline ends. Per germline, CDR1 KGHSH and CDR2 LQKENI. The CDR3 protein is CASSRGTLGNEQFF. In DNA form, the CDR3 reads TGTGCCAGCTCACGTGGGACCCTGGGGAATGAGCAGTTCTTC.

This clone was picked up a small number of times. The chain combines TRBV5-4 with TRBJ1-2; tentatively, D is TRBD1 (5 bases). Germline-derived CDR1 and CDR2 are SGHNT and YYREEE (reference sequence). This CDR3 comprises 13 residues. V was pared by 1 base and J by 4 bases, with 8 bases between. The CDR3 region has the DNA TGTGCCAGCAGCTTGCGGACAATCTATGGCTACACCTTC. It yields the protein CASSLRTIYGYTF.

J is TRBJ1-4 and V is TRBV4-1; D gene uncertain. With 2 bases removed from V and 5 bases from J, the gap between germline ends came to 24 bases. Germline assignment: CDR1 MGHRA and CDR2 YSYEKL. The CDR3 loop spans 19 amino acids. CDR3: CASSQQIVASPVENEKLFF. CDR3 sequence (DNA): TGCGCCAGCAGCCAACAGATAGTTGCATCCCCAGTAGAGAATGAAAAACTGTTTTTT.

The chain recombines TRBV7-2 with TRBJ1-1; 10 nucleotides agree with TRBD1. Germline lookup yields CDR1 SGHTA and CDR2 FQGNSA. The CDR3 contains 14 residues. V was clipped by 5 bases and J by 8 bases; unmatched bases: 8. This CDR3 reads CASSLRDRGFEAFF. CDR3 nucleotides: TGTGCCAGCAGCCTACGGGACAGGGGATTCGAAGCTTTCTTT.

The V and J genes are TRBV7-2 and TRBJ1-3, with 7 bases aligning to TRBD1. The CDR3 totals 15 residues. Germline CDR1 and CDR2: SGHTA and FQGNSA. Losses at the gene ends were 3 bases for V and 2 bases for J; bases not matched to a gene: 4. The CDR3 nucleotides read TGTGCCAGCAGCTTCCCCACAGGGGCTGGAAACACCATATATTTT. Encoded protein: CASSFPTGAGNTIYF.

In its sample, this clone was seen once. V and J are TRBV11-2 and TRBJ2-5, with TRBD1 as a possible D gene (5 bases). The germline CDR1 and CDR2 sequences are SGHAT and FQNNGV. V shed 5 bases and J shed 5 bases, with 12 bases lying between them. The CDR3 has 13 residues. Here the CDR3 reads CASSPLGVETQYF. CDR3 bases: TGTGCCAGCAGCCCCTTAGGGGTGGAGACCCAGTACTTC.

The genes are TRBV7-9 and TRBJ1-4; D unclear. This CDR3 has 13 residues. Germline loops: CDR1 SEHNR, CDR2 FQNEAQ (reference sequence). V gave up 5 bases and J gave up 4 bases, with 8 bases separating them. As DNA, the CDR3 is TGTGCCAGCAGCGATAGCGGTAATGAAAAACTGTTTTTT. It encodes CASSDSGNEKLFF.